What follows are 26 T cell receptor beta chains derived from one specimen sequenced in a study of shared clonotypes between healthy human individuals. Data came from immunoSEQ multiplex PCR; TCRdb stores just in-frame clones and leaves some out. Of 400,000 to 600,000 clones listed, roughly 80% are singletons. Material: PBMCs. The origin of the receptors is a woman aged 40 to 49 in good health. Some clones in this sample may be carry-over from other donors' samples.

The chain recombines TRBV11-2 with TRBJ2-2, with 11 bases identical to TRBD2. Looked up from germline, CDR1 is SGHAT and CDR2 is FQNNGV. The CDR3 is made up of 16 amino acids. Losses at the gene ends were 6 bases for V and 4 bases for J; bases not matched to a gene: 7. The CDR3 nucleotides read TGTGCCAGCAGTACCCCCGGACTAGCGGGCACCGGGGAGCTGTTTTTT. Amino acid sequence: CASSTPGLAGTGELFF.

The gene calls are TRBV6-5 and TRBJ2-3, with TRBD2 matching 7 bases. Trimming removed 2 bases from V and 6 bases from J; junction bases left unmatched: 2. This CDR3 comprises 13 residues. Looked up from germline, CDR1 is MNHEY and CDR2 is SVGAGI. CDR3 sequence: CASSYREGDTQYF. The CDR3 nucleotides read TGTGCCAGCAGTTACAGGGAGGGGGATACGCAGTATTTT.

J is TRBJ2-3 and V is TRBV9; D not certain. V was pared by 0 bases and J by 5 bases, with 13 bases between. CDR1 and CDR2 (germline): SGDLS, YYNGEE. The CDR3 is made up of 15 amino acids. The CDR3 loop is CASSVGPVNGDTQYF. The CDR3 DNA reads TGTGCCAGCAGCGTAGGGCCTGTAAACGGAGATACGCAGTATTTT. The variable domain in full, completed from reference TRBV9 and TRBJ2-3, reads DSGVTQTPKHLITATGQRVTLRCSPRSGDLSVYWYQQSLDQGLQFLIQYYNGEERAKGNILERFSAQQFPDLHSELNLSSLELGDSALYFCASSVGPVNGDTQYFGPGTRLTVL.

Regarding this clone: One end of the junction is discordant with germline, which a read error may explain. The chain links TRBV29-1 to TRBJ2-7; 8 bases match TRBD1. Germline loops: CDR1 SQVTM, CDR2 ANQGSEA. The CDR3 loop spans 12 amino acids. CDR3 amino acids: CSTKGQGSEQHF. The CDR3 DNA sequence: TGCAGCACCAAAGGACAGGGCAGCGAGCAGCACTTC.

This chain joins TRBV18 and TRBJ2-1, with D possibly TRBD2 on 6 matching bases. The V end lost 3 bases, the J end lost 3 bases, and 12 bases lay between the germline ends. This CDR3 spans 15 amino acids. Germline values: CDR1 KGHSH, CDR2 LQKENI. The CDR3 DNA is TGTGCCAGCTCACCGAACGGGGGAGTCTACAATGAGCAGTTCTTC. Translated: CASSPNGGVYNEQFF. The entire variable domain, with the rest obtained from reference TRBV18 and TRBJ2-1, is as follows: NAGVMQNPRHLVRRRGQEARLRCSPMKGHSHVYWYRQLPEEGLKFMVYLQKENIIDESGMPKERFSAEFPKEGPSILRIQQVVRGDSAAYFCASSPNGGVYNEQFFGPGTRLTVL.

The gene calls are TRBV10-1 and TRBJ2-7; 11 nucleotides agree with TRBD2. The J segment lost 3 bases and the V segment lost 5 bases, leaving 3 bases of the junction unmatched. Germline CDR1 reads WNHNN; CDR2 reads SYGVQD (reference sequence). The CDR3 is 14 residues long. The CDR3 spells CASSLAGGFYEQYF. DNA of the CDR3: TGCGCCAGCAGTTTAGCGGGAGGGTTCTACGAGCAGTACTTC.

The V gene is TRBV18, the J gene TRBJ2-7; D uncertain. Germline V gene data show CDR1 as KGHSH and CDR2 as LQKENI. The germline V and J ends were trimmed by 2 bases and 6 bases, with 17 bases remaining between them. This CDR3 has 15 residues. The CDR3 sequence: CASSPGYPIPGEQYF. CDR3 bases: TGTGCCAGCTCACCAGGCTACCCAATTCCGGGCGAGCAGTACTTC.

J is TRBJ1-2 and V is TRBV2; D remains unclear. Germline lookup yields CDR1 SNHLY and CDR2 FYNNEI. The CDR3 is made up of 12 amino acids. Trimming pared 2 bases from V and 6 bases from J, leaving 7 bases between. The CDR3 sequence: CASSEQVHGYTF. Here the CDR3 DNA reads TGTGCCAGCAGTGAACAGGTCCATGGCTACACCTTC. The full variable domain, completed using reference TRBV2 and TRBJ1-2, is EPEVTQTPSHQVTQMGQEVILRCVPISNHLYFYWYRQILGQKVEFLVSFYNNEISEKSEIFDDQFSVERPDGSNFTLKIRSTKLEDSAMYFCASSEQVHGYTFGSGTRLTVV.

This rearrangement joins TRBV18 to TRBJ1-3; D possibly corresponds to TRBD1 (5 bases). The CDR3 sequence is 17 residues long. V was trimmed by 2 bases and J by 2 bases, leaving 16 bases between them. CDR1 is KGHSH and CDR2 is LQKENI in the germline V gene. CDR3 in amino acids: CASSPSLEQGAGNTIYF. The CDR3 bases are TGTGCCAGCTCACCATCCTTGGAGCAAGGGGCTGGAAACACCATATATTTT.

The rearrangement links TRBV30 to TRBJ1-5, with 9 bases aligning to TRBD1. The CDR3 runs 16 residues. Germline CDR1 reads GTSNPN; CDR2 reads SVGIG (reference sequence). V was clipped by 0 bases and J by 7 bases; unmatched bases: 10. CDR3 in DNA: TGTGCCTGGAGTGTACATGACAGGGGGGTTGACCAGCCCCAGCATTTT. This translates into CAWSVHDRGVDQPQHF.

V and J are TRBV6-1 and TRBJ2-1; D gene ambiguous. Germline assignment: CDR1 MNHNS and CDR2 SASEGT. CDR3 size: 12 residues. V gave up 8 bases and J gave up 6 bases, with 11 bases separating them. In DNA form, the CDR3 reads TGTGCCAGCCGTCGAGAAGGCAATGAGCAGTTCTTC. Its protein product is CASRREGNEQFF.

This chain uses TRBV18 with TRBJ2-3; D remains unclear. The V and J ends lost 1 base and 1 base respectively, with 18 bases between them. The CDR3 sequence is 18 residues long. Germline V CDR1 and CDR2: KGHSH, LQKENI. The CDR3 spells CASSPLGMTLRRTDTQYF. The CDR3 DNA reads TGTGCCAGCTCACCACTGGGAATGACTCTTCGTCGCACAGATACGCAGTATTTT.

This sequence joins TRBV18 and TRBJ2-3; 10 nucleotides agree with TRBD2. The CDR3 spans 17 residues. The V segment lost 5 bases and the J segment 5 bases; nucleotides outside the gene matches: 13. The germline gives CDR1 KGHSH, CDR2 LQKENI. The CDR3 region is CASSASGSSPKGDTQYF. The CDR3, as DNA: TGTGCCAGCTCAGCTAGCGGGAGTAGCCCGAAGGGAGATACGCAGTATTTT.

The chain is built from TRBV25-1 and TRBJ2-2; TRBD1 is a possible D gene (6 bases). The V end was cut by 4 bases, the J end by 3 bases, with 15 bases between. Germline V gene lookup returns CDR1 MGHDK and CDR2 SYGVNS. The CDR3 length is 16 residues. CDR3 nucleotides: TGTGCCAGCAGTGGAACTCCAGGGGCTGACACCGGGGAGCTGTTTTTT. Translating it yields CASSGTPGADTGELFF.

The chain employs TRBV5-5 and TRBJ2-3, with D tentatively TRBD2 (6 bases). The length of the CDR3 is 14 residues. The germline V gene has CDR1 SGHKS and CDR2 YYEKEE (reference sequence). Trimming pared 4 bases from V and 0 bases from J, leaving 9 bases between. This CDR3 reads CASSGDSSTDTQYF. The CDR3 DNA reads TGTGCCAGCAGCGGGGACTCAAGCACAGATACGCAGTATTTT.

V gene TRBV7-3 combines with J gene TRBJ2-1; 12 bases line up with TRBD2. Looked up from germline, CDR1 is SGHTA and CDR2 is FQGTGA. CDR3 length: 16 amino acids. Losses at the gene ends were 0 bases for V and 6 bases for J; bases not matched to a gene: 3. CDR3 sequence (DNA): TGTGCCAGCAGCTTAACGGGACTAGCGGGCCTCAATGAGCAGTTCTTC. Translating gives CASSLTGLAGLNEQFF. Filled out from reference TRBV7-3 and TRBJ2-1, the complete variable domain reads GAGVSQTPSNKVTEKGKYVELRCDPISGHTALYWYRQSLGQGPEFLIYFQGTGAADDSGLPNDRFFAVRPEGSVSTLKIQRTERGDSAVYLCASSLTGLAGLNEQFFGPGTRLTVL.

This rearrangement joins TRBV2 to TRBJ1-5, with 9 bases matching TRBD1. The V gene end was trimmed by 8 bases and the J gene end by 6 bases; junction bases not matched to a gene: 8. Looked up from germline, CDR1 is SNHLY and CDR2 is FYNNEI. The CDR3 is 14 amino acids. The CDR3 protein is CASGSQGAVQPQHF. CDR3 nucleotide sequence: TGTGCCAGCGGGTCACAGGGGGCGGTTCAGCCCCAGCATTTT.

The chain carries TRBV14 and TRBJ2-7; D call uncertain. The germline V gene has CDR1 SGHDN and CDR2 FVKESK. The CDR3 totals 13 residues. Trimming pared 4 bases from V and 3 bases from J, leaving 10 bases between. The CDR3 here is CASSPISSYEQYF. The CDR3 DNA reads TGTGCCAGCAGCCCCATCTCGAGCTACGAGCAGTACTTC.

The chain's CDR3 is CASSQPGQGSNQPQHF. The DNA of the CDR3 is TGCGCCAGCAGCCAGCCGGGACAGGGTAGCAATCAGCCCCAGCATTTT. The gene calls are TRBV4-1 and TRBJ1-5, with 9 bases lining up with TRBD1. CDR3 size: 16 residues. V dropped 3 bases and J dropped 0; count of bases not matched to a gene: 3. Germline V gene data show CDR1 as MGHRA and CDR2 as YSYEKL.

The V and J genes are TRBV28 and TRBJ1-5; the D is unclear. The CDR3 has 13 residues. CDR1 and CDR2 (germline): MDHEN, SYDVKM. The germline V and J ends were trimmed by 8 bases and 0 bases, with 8 bases remaining between them. CDR3 bases: TGTGCCAGCTTCCCGGATAGCAATCAGCCCCAGCATTTT. Translating it yields CASFPDSNQPQHF.

In regard to this clone: A far larger clone lies a single base away; this is likely a read error. The identical CDR3 is also encoded by other nucleotide sequences in the sample. The chain combines TRBV16 with TRBJ1-4; the D is unclear. Germline CDR1 KGHSY, CDR2 FQNENV. The CDR3 has 16 residues. DNA of the CDR3: TGTGCCAGCAGCTCGCCGGGGTCTAACCTTAATGAAAAGCTGTTTTTT. Translation gives CASSSPGSNLNEKLFF.

The rearrangement links TRBV28 to TRBJ1-6, with 10 bases aligning to TRBD1. Germline trimming cut 6 bases from V and 9 bases from J; bases unmatched to any gene: 5. Looked up from germline, CDR1 is MDHEN and CDR2 is SYDVKM. The CDR3 is made up of 14 amino acids. The CDR3 region is CASSPGTGVSPLHF. The CDR3 DNA reads as TGTGCCAGCAGCCCCGGGACAGGGGTTTCACCCCTCCACTTT.

The V and J genes are TRBV13 and TRBJ2-2, with unresolved D. The CDR3 sequence is 14 residues long. V was trimmed by 3 bases and J by 0 bases, leaving 5 bases between them. Germline-derived CDR1 and CDR2 are PRHDT and FYEKMQ (reference sequence). Written as DNA, the CDR3 is TGTGCCAGCAGCTTGGGCGCGAACACCGGGGAGCTGTTTTTT. This encodes CASSLGANTGELFF.

The genes are TRBV29-1 and TRBJ2-7, with TRBD1 matching over 12 bases. The CDR3 is made up of 14 amino acids. The J segment lost 5 bases and the V segment lost 4 bases, leaving 6 bases of the junction unmatched. Germline values: CDR1 SQVTM, CDR2 ANQGSEA. The CDR3 coding sequence is TGCAGCGTTGGGGGGACAGGGGGCAGCGACGAGCAGTACTTC. Its protein product is CSVGGTGGSDEQYF.

V usage is TRBV7-9 and J usage is TRBJ2-5; possibly TRBD2 for D (5 bases). The V gene lost 1 base and the J gene lost 2 bases, with 11 bases spanning the gap. CDR3 length: 15 residues. From germline, CDR1 is SEHNR and CDR2 FQNEAQ (reference sequence). CDR3 sequence reads: CASSLVLGGQETQYF. The CDR3 nucleotides are TGTGCCAGCAGCTTAGTTTTGGGCGGGCAAGAGACCCAGTACTTC.

The genes are TRBV28 and TRBJ1-4; possible D gene TRBD1, 6 bases. The CDR3 sequence is 16 residues long. Looked up from germline, CDR1 is MDHEN and CDR2 is SYDVKM. Between the trimmed V and J ends, which lost 4 bases and 3 bases, there was a span of 15 bases. The CDR3 region is CASSSNAQGPNEKLFF. The DNA of the CDR3 is TGTGCCAGCAGTTCAAATGCTCAGGGGCCTAATGAAAAACTGTTTTTT.